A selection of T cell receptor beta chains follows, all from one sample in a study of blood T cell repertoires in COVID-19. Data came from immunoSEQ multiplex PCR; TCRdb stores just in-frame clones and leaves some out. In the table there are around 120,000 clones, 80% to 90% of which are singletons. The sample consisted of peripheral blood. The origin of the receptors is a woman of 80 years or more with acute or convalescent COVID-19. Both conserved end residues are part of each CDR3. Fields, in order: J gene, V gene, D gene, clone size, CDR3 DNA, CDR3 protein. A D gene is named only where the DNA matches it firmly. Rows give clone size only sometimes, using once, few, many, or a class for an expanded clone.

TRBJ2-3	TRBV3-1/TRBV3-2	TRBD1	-	TGTGCCAGCAGCCCCCCCGGGACAGGGGGCGTAGATACGCAGTATTTT	CASSPPGTGGVDTQYF
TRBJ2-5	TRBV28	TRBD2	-	TGTGCCAGCAGTTTAAGCGGGGGGGCCGTTGAGACCCAGTACTTC	CASSLSGGAVETQYF
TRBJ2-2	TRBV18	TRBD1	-	TGTGCCAGCTCACTGGGACAGGCAAACACCGGGGAGCTGTTTTTT	CASSLGQANTGELFF
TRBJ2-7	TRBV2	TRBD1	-	TGTGCCAGCAGAAACAGGGGGTCCTCCTACGAGCAGTACTTC	CASRNRGSSYEQYF
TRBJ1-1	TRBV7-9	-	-	TGTGCCAGCAGCTTAGGAGTCATGAACACTGAAGCTTTCTTT	CASSLGVMNTEAFF
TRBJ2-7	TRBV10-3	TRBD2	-	TGTGCCATCAGCCGACTAGCGGGGGGGATTGACGAGCAGTACTTC	CAISRLAGGIDEQYF
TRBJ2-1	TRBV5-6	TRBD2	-	TGTGCCAGCAGCGCTGGGACTAGTCCAAATGAGCAGTTCTTC	CASSAGTSPNEQFF
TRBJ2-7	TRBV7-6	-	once	TGTGCCAGCAGCCTGGAGGCCGGGGTAATTTACGAGCAGTACTTC	CASSLEAGVIYEQYF
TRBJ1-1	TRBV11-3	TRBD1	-	TGTGCCAGCAGCCAGGGGGGCGGCACTGAAGCTTTCTTT	CASSQGGGTEAFF
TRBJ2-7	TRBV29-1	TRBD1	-	TGCAGCGCACGGACAGGGGGTGAGCAGTACTTC	CSARTGGEQYF
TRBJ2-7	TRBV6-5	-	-	TGTGCCAGCAGTTACTACCGGGGGAACTACGAGCAGTACTTC	CASSYYRGNYEQYF
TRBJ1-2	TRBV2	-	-	TGTGCCAGCTCCTCCTTCCCAGGGGCCGGCTACACCTTC	CASSSFPGAGYTF
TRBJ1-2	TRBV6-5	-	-	TGTGCCAGTGGGTCAGGGTATGGCTACACCTTC	CASGSGYGYTF